This TCR beta chain was identified in a study of cytomegalovirus exposure and HLA in healthy donors. Study in general: Most donors, more than 80% of around 400 genotyped, fell in the Caucasian-associated ancestry cluster. Study-wide points: Association with HLA alleles at 0.05 false discovery rate was found for 15,000 or so TCR beta sequences in a later analysis. In a later analysis, TCR association rates varied by HLA locus: DRB1 most, HLA-C fewest.

V shed 3 bases and J 5 bases; nucleotides not matched to a gene: 3. The CDR3 spans 13 residues. The V gene's germline CDR1 is SGHNT and CDR2 YYREEE (reference sequence). The primer mix had 60 Vbeta and 13 Jbeta primers. Profiled with immunoSEQ multiplex PCR; TCRdb holds only in-frame clones, not every one. The sample has roughly 160,000 clones, 80% seen once. This clone is a singleton in its sample. Its target is not known. The receptor's source is a woman between 50 and 59 years old in good health and CMV-seronegative. Sequenced material: PBMCs. J is TRBJ2-7 and V is TRBV5-4; 9 bases are a match to TRBD1. CDR3 sequence reads: CASSSGQGNEQYF. In DNA form, the CDR3 reads TGTGCCAGCAGCTCGGGACAGGGAAACGAGCAGTACTTC.